Following are 3 T cell receptor beta chains from one sample sequenced in a study of shared clonotypes between healthy human individuals. Using immunoSEQ multiplex PCR, the repertoire was profiled, and TCRdb retains in-frame clones only, with some absent. The sample lists about 1.5 million clones; 95% to 99% were seen once. The sequencing input was naive CD4+ T cells sorted from blood. Specified subset: CD45RA+ positively selected. These receptors all come from a man aged 25-40 years in good health.

The rearrangement joins TRBV7-6 to TRBJ2-7, with D tentatively TRBD1 (6 bases). The V and J ends lost 2 bases and 0 bases respectively, with 11 bases between them. CDR1 SGHVS and CDR2 FNYEAQ come from the germline V gene. The CDR3 has 15 residues. DNA for the CDR3: TGTGCCAGCAGCTTAACGGACAGCAGCTCCTACGAGCAGTACTTC. This encodes CASSLTDSSSYEQYF.

J is TRBJ2-7 and V is TRBV2; D is unclear. Deletions cut 7 bases from V and 2 bases from J, with 6 bases between. The CDR3 is made up of 11 amino acids. Germline V gene data show CDR1 as SNHLY and CDR2 as FYNNEI. The chain's CDR3 is CASTIAYEQYF. The CDR3 bases are TGTGCCAGCACAATTGCCTACGAGCAGTACTTC.

The V gene is TRBV6-1, the J gene TRBJ1-5; unclear D gene. V lost 7 bases and J lost 9, with 19 bases in between. Germline CDR1 is MNHNS and CDR2 is SASEGT. The length of the CDR3 is 14 residues. As DNA, the CDR3 is TGTGCCAGCACCGTAGGTGGGTCCCGGATGCCCCAGCATTTT. It yields the protein CASTVGGSRMPQHF.